In its sample, the clone carrying this T cell receptor beta chain was seen once. Trimming took off 7 bases at V and 5 bases at J, with 11 bases between the two ends. The V gene's germline CDR1 is SGDLS and CDR2 YYNGEE. The CDR3 loop spans 12 amino acids. The sample comes from a study of blood T cell repertoires in COVID-19. The repertoire was sequenced with immunoSEQ multiplex PCR; TCRdb's copy has only in-frame clones and lacks some. The table includes 180,000 or so clones, more than 70% detected once. Material: peripheral blood. This sequence originates from a woman in her thirties with acute or convalescent COVID-19. V usage is TRBV9 and J usage is TRBJ2-3; maybe TRBD2 (6 bases). The CDR3 loop reads CASGRSVDTQYF. CDR3 DNA: TGTGCCAGCGGGAGGTCTGTAGATACGCAGTATTTT.